The 30 T cell receptor beta chains below all came from one sample that was sequenced in a study of blood T cell repertoires in COVID-19. TCRdb's table, derived via immunoSEQ multiplex PCR, lists solely in-frame clones and lacks some. The sample records some 150,000 clones, around 83% being singletons. The sample was PBMCs or T cells enriched from blood (not recorded which). These receptors came from a woman aged 45-59 years who had been exposed to COVID-19.

The V gene is TRBV27, the J gene TRBJ2-7; a weak D match, TRBD1 (6 bases). Deletions cut 9 bases from V and 0 bases from J, with 9 bases between. This CDR3 is 12 amino acids long. CDR1 is MNHEY, CDR2 SMNVEV, per germline (reference sequence). The CDR3 DNA follows: TGTGCCAGTTCGGACAGCTCCTACGAGCAGTACTTC. It is translated as CASSDSSYEQYF.

The genes are TRBV5-4 and TRBJ2-7; 10 nucleotides match TRBD2. This CDR3 contains 14 residues. The V segment lost 1 base and the J segment 5 bases; nucleotides outside the gene matches: 3. CDR1 and CDR2 from the germline V gene are SGHNT and YYREEE (reference sequence). This CDR3 reads CASSLWTSGNEQYF. The CDR3 DNA follows: TGTGCCAGCAGCTTGTGGACTAGCGGTAACGAGCAGTACTTC.

The chain links TRBV18 to TRBJ1-2, with D unclear. Per germline, CDR1 KGHSH and CDR2 LQKENI. V was trimmed by 3 bases and J by 3 bases, leaving 14 bases between them. This CDR3 spans 15 amino acids. For the CDR3, the DNA is TGTGCCAGCTCACCGAAAGACTTCACCTACTATGGCTACACCTTC. Translation: CASSPKDFTYYGYTF.

The chain combines TRBV4-1 with TRBJ2-7; 8 nucleotides agree with TRBD2. This CDR3 region has 15 residues. The V gene end was trimmed by 4 bases and the J gene end by 0 bases; junction bases not matched to a gene: 5. The germline V gene encodes CDR1 MGHRA and CDR2 YSYEKL. The CDR3 loop reads CASSRSGLDSYEQYF. CDR3 coding DNA: TGCGCCAGCAGCCGATCGGGACTAGACTCCTACGAGCAGTACTTC.

This sequence joins TRBV6-4 and TRBJ1-5, with 7 nucleotides matching TRBD1. The CDR3 covers 13 residues. Per the germline V gene, CDR1 is MRHNA and CDR2 is SNTAGT. Germline trimming cut 6 bases from V and 7 bases from J; bases unmatched to any gene: 6. CDR3 loop: CASSAEQGQPQHF. The CDR3 DNA sequence: TGTGCCAGCAGCGCGGAACAGGGGCAGCCCCAGCATTTT.

CDR3 sequence reads: CASSSLRTDTQYF. In nucleotides, the CDR3 is TGTGCCAGCAGTAGCCTACGAACAGATACGCAGTATTTT. J is TRBJ2-3 and V is TRBV12-3 or TRBV12-4; no reliable D call. Between the trimmed V and J ends, which lost 5 bases and 3 bases, there was a span of 9 bases. This CDR3 comprises 13 residues.

This sequence joins TRBV20-1 and TRBJ1-1; perhaps TRBD1 as D (6 bases). This CDR3 has 11 residues. From germline, CDR1 is DFQATT and CDR2 SNEGSKA (reference sequence). Between the trimmed V and J ends, which lost 6 bases and 1 base, there was a span of 6 bases. The CDR3 DNA reads as TGCAGTGCAGGGGGGAACACTGAAGCTTTCTTT. Residues: CSAGGNTEAFF.

This chain links TRBV6-5 with TRBJ1-1; no definite D call. From germline, CDR1 is MNHEY and CDR2 SVGAGI. This CDR3 has 16 residues. With 2 bases removed from V and 3 bases from J, the gap between germline ends came to 16 bases. The CDR3 loop reads CASSYRTTGRDTEAFF. CDR3 DNA sequence: TGTGCCAGCAGTTACCGTACTACTGGCAGAGACACTGAAGCTTTCTTT.

The chain recombines TRBV9 with TRBJ2-1, with 15 positions matching TRBD2. J gave up 7 bases and V 0 bases, and 2 bases lay outside the gene matches. Per the germline V gene, CDR1 is SGDLS and CDR2 is YYNGEE. The length of the CDR3 is 16 residues. The CDR3, as DNA: TGTGCCAGCAGCGTAGCCGGGACTAGCGGGGGGAATGAGCAGTTCTTC. It encodes CASSVAGTSGGNEQFF. Combining the CDR3 with reference TRBV9 and TRBJ2-1 gives the whole variable domain DSGVTQTPKHLITATGQRVTLRCSPRSGDLSVYWYQQSLDQGLQFLIQYYNGEERAKGNILERFSAQQFPDLHSELNLSSLELGDSALYFCASSVAGTSGGNEQFFGPGTRLTVL.

Remarks on this clone: Other DNA sequences from this sample encode an identical CDR3 as well. This chain uses TRBV6-5 with TRBJ2-1; tentatively, D is TRBD2 (6 bases). Per the germline V gene, CDR1 is MNHEY and CDR2 is SVGAGI. The CDR3 runs to 13 residues. V was pared by 6 bases and J by 6 bases, with 12 bases between. In DNA form, the CDR3 reads TGTGCCAGCAGGGGGGGTTTGGGCAATGAGCAGTTCTTC. Its protein is CASRGGLGNEQFF.

This clone came up once. This sequence joins TRBV29-1 and TRBJ2-7, with 9 bases matching TRBD1. The V and J ends lost 6 bases and 4 bases, in that order; junction bases with no gene match: 1. The CDR3 contains 11 residues. Germline V CDR1 and CDR2: SQVTM, ANQGSEA. This CDR3 reads CSVTGGYEQYF. CDR3 coding DNA: TGCAGCGTGACAGGGGGTTACGAGCAGTACTTC.

The chain carries TRBV11-2 and TRBJ2-7; weak D call: TRBD1 (5 bases). CDR3 length: 14 residues. The germline gives CDR1 SGHAT, CDR2 FQNNGV. The ends were cut back, 1 base at V and 2 bases at J, with 9 bases in the middle. The CDR3 sequence is CASSLAGRAYEQYF. In nucleotides, the CDR3 is TGTGCCAGCAGCTTAGCCGGCAGGGCCTACGAGCAGTACTTC.

The CDR3: CASSPKGQGATSNEKLFF. DNA of the CDR3: TGTGCCAGCAGTCCCAAAGGGCAGGGGGCGACGTCTAATGAAAAACTGTTTTTT. The chain recombines TRBV27 with TRBJ1-4, with 8 bases matching TRBD1. The CDR3 is 18 amino acids. With V trimmed by 5 bases and J by 3 bases, 14 bases remained unmatched. CDR1 is MNHEY, CDR2 SMNVEV, per germline (reference sequence). The full variable domain, rest sourced from reference TRBV27 and TRBJ1-4, is EAQVTQNPRYLITVTGKKLTVTCSQNMNHEYMSWYRQDPGLGLRQIYYSMNVEVTDKGDVPEGYKVSRKEKRNFPLILESPSPNQTSLYFCASSPKGQGATSNEKLFFGSGTQLSVL.

The chain is built from TRBV27 and TRBJ2-1; 11 bases fit TRBD2. The CDR3 spans 16 residues. V dropped 6 bases and J dropped 8; count of bases not matched to a gene: 12. Germline CDR1 MNHEY, CDR2 SMNVEV (reference sequence). The CDR3 DNA follows: TGTGCCAGCAGGAAATATAGCGGGGGGGCATGGGATGAGCAGTTCTTC. It encodes CASRKYSGGAWDEQFF.

The V and J genes are TRBV6-5 and TRBJ2-1, with 7 bases aligning to TRBD1. The length of the CDR3 is 13 residues. CDR1 and CDR2 (germline): MNHEY, SVGAGI. The ends lost 7 bases at V and 4 bases at J; junction bases unmatched: 4. CDR3 protein: CASMGQSYNEQFF. DNA for the CDR3: TGTGCCAGCATGGGACAGTCTTACAATGAGCAGTTCTTC.

The J gene is TRBJ1-1, the V gene TRBV27; the match to TRBD1 covers 7 bases. Losses at the gene ends were 6 bases for V and 4 bases for J; bases not matched to a gene: 14. Germline V CDR1 and CDR2: MNHEY, SMNVEV (reference sequence). This CDR3 comprises 16 residues. The CDR3 is CASRDELTGLRTEAFF. The CDR3 nucleotides read TGTGCCAGCAGAGACGAATTGACAGGGCTCCGCACTGAAGCTTTCTTT.

V is TRBV2 and J is TRBJ1-1; D gene uncertain. The CDR3 runs 12 residues. CDR1 and CDR2 (germline): SNHLY, FYNNEI. Trimming removed 5 bases from V and 2 bases from J, with 6 bases in between. CDR3 nucleotide sequence: TGTGCCAGCAGTCTTAAAAACACTGAAGCTTTCTTT. This gives the protein CASSLKNTEAFF. Full variable domain (missing parts from reference TRBV2 and TRBJ1-1): EPEVTQTPSHQVTQMGQEVILRCVPISNHLYFYWYRQILGQKVEFLVSFYNNEISEKSEIFDDQFSVERPDGSNFTLKIRSTKLEDSAMYFCASSLKNTEAFFGQGTRLTVV.

V is TRBV10-2 and J is TRBJ2-1, with D perhaps matching TRBD1 (6 bases). Trimming removed 2 bases from V and 0 bases from J, with 11 bases in between. This CDR3 is 16 amino acids long. Germline CDR1 and CDR2: WSHSY and SAAADI. CDR3 in amino acids: CASSERTASSYNEQFF. The CDR3 region has the DNA TGCGCCAGCAGTGAGAGGACAGCCAGCTCCTACAATGAGCAGTTCTTC.

This chain uses TRBV18 with TRBJ1-6, with TRBD1 identical over 7 bases. V was clipped by 3 bases and J by 1 base; unmatched bases: 3. The CDR3 covers 16 residues. The germline V gene has CDR1 KGHSH and CDR2 LQKENI. The CDR3 here is CASSPTGQSYNSPLHF. The DNA of the CDR3 is TGTGCCAGCTCACCGACAGGGCAATCCTATAATTCACCCCTCCACTTT. The full variable domain, in which reference TRBV18 and TRBJ1-6 provide the parts outside the CDR3, is NAGVMQNPRHLVRRRGQEARLRCSPMKGHSHVYWYRQLPEEGLKFMVYLQKENIIDESGMPKERFSAEFPKEGPSILRIQQVVRGDSAAYFCASSPTGQSYNSPLHFGNGTRLTVT.

This clone was recorded a few times. This chain connects TRBV7-3 to TRBJ2-6; D remains unclear. This CDR3 is built from 13 residues. Germline assignment: CDR1 SGHTA and CDR2 FQGTGA. Trimming took 5 bases from V and 4 from J, leaving 6 bases between them. CDR3 DNA: TGTGCCAGCAGCCCAGTGGGGGCCAACGTCCTGACTTTC. Translation: CASSPVGANVLTF. Using reference TRBV7-3 and TRBJ2-6 for the parts outside the CDR3, the full variable domain is GAGVSQTPSNKVTEKGKYVELRCDPISGHTALYWYRQSLGQGPEFLIYFQGTGAADDSGLPNDRFFAVRPEGSVSTLKIQRTERGDSAVYLCASSPVGANVLTFGAGSRLTVL.

The chain links TRBV5-1 to TRBJ1-1, with 11 bases matching TRBD1. V lost 0 bases to trimming and J lost 7 bases; unmatched junction nucleotides: 2. The germline V gene encodes CDR1 SGHRS and CDR2 YFSETQ. This CDR3 comprises 14 residues. The CDR3 spells CASSLAGTGGEAFF. The CDR3 nucleotides read TGCGCCAGCAGCTTGGCCGGGACAGGGGGTGAAGCTTTCTTT. The full variable domain, rest sourced from reference TRBV5-1 and TRBJ1-1, is KAGVTQTPRYLIKTRGQQVTLSCSPISGHRSVSWYQQTPGQGLQFLFEYFSETQRNKGNFPGRFSGRQFSNSRSEMNVSTLELGDSALYLCASSLAGTGGEAFFGQGTRLTVV.

The chain joins TRBV5-1 to TRBJ2-2, with D tentatively TRBD1 (5 bases). Trimming pared 5 bases from V and 5 bases from J, leaving 16 bases between. The CDR3 consists of 15 residues. The germline V gene has CDR1 SGHRS and CDR2 YFSETQ. The chain's CDR3 is CASRGLFQGTGELFF. The CDR3 DNA reads TGCGCCAGCAGAGGCCTCTTCCAGGGAACCGGGGAGCTGTTTTTT.

The CDR3: CASSHLSGGETQYF. The CDR3, as DNA: TGCGCCAGCAGCCACCTTAGCGGGGGCGAGACCCAGTACTTC. V and J are TRBV4-1 and TRBJ2-5; 9 nucleotides align to TRBD2. J lost 5 bases, V lost 3 bases, and 4 bases had no gene match. There are 14 residues in the CDR3. CDR1 is MGHRA, CDR2 YSYEKL, per germline.

This chain's CDR3 is CASSESTDYNQPQHF. The CDR3 region has the DNA TGTGCCAGCAGCGAGTCTACAGATTACAATCAGCCCCAGCATTTT. The V and J genes are TRBV5-6 and TRBJ1-5; D not resolved. This CDR3 is 15 amino acids long. Germline CDR1 SGHDT, CDR2 YYEEEE. The ends were cut back, 4 bases at V and 3 bases at J, with 14 bases in the middle.

The rearrangement joins TRBV5-1 to TRBJ1-2; 7 bases are shared with TRBD1. The V segment lost 4 bases and the J segment 4 bases; nucleotides outside the gene matches: 7. The CDR3 runs to 14 residues. Germline CDR1 SGHRS, CDR2 YFSETQ. The CDR3 nucleotides read TGCGCCAGCAGCCCCGCAGGGGACAGCTATGGCTACACCTTC. Its translation is CASSPAGDSYGYTF.

The chain carries TRBV7-2 and TRBJ2-1; 7 bases fit TRBD2. Per the germline V gene, CDR1 is SGHTA and CDR2 is FQGNSA. V lost 2 bases, J lost 0 bases, and 4 bases stayed unmatched. The CDR3 has 16 amino acids. CDR3 coding DNA: TGTGCCAGCAGCTTAAATGGCGGGAGCTCCTACAATGAGCAGTTCTTC. Translated: CASSLNGGSSYNEQFF.

This rearrangement joins TRBV4-2 to TRBJ2-2, with 7 positions matching TRBD1. Trimming cost V 0 bases and J 4 bases; bases outside gene matches: 5. Germline assignment: CDR1 LGHNA and CDR2 YNFKEQ. The CDR3 covers 16 residues. This CDR3 reads CASSQDRQGVTGELFF. In DNA, the CDR3 is TGTGCCAGCAGCCAAGATCGTCAGGGGGTCACCGGGGAGCTGTTTTTT.

The chain joins TRBV27 to TRBJ2-1; TRBD2 matches at 12 bases. This CDR3 has 17 amino acids. Per the germline V gene, CDR1 is MNHEY and CDR2 is SMNVEV (reference sequence). V was pared by 4 bases and J by 9 bases, with 13 bases of the junction left unmatched. In DNA form, the CDR3 reads TGTGCCAGCAGTTACCTACGGACTAGCGGGAAATTCACTGAGCAGTTCTTC. It is translated as CASSYLRTSGKFTEQFF.

The chain has TRBV2 and TRBJ1-4; D unclear. Trimming pared 4 bases from V and 0 bases from J, leaving 6 bases between. The length of the CDR3 is 14 residues. CDR1 is SNHLY and CDR2 is FYNNEI in the germline V gene. CDR3 amino acids: CASSVIATNEKLFF. CDR3 sequence (DNA): TGTGCCAGCAGTGTTATAGCAACTAATGAAAAACTGTTTTTT.

The J gene is TRBJ1-6, the V gene TRBV19; 9 nucleotides agree with TRBD1. Germline V gene sequence: CDR1 LNHDA, CDR2 SQIVND (reference sequence). This CDR3 is built from 16 residues. With V trimmed by 5 bases and J by 9 bases, 11 bases remained unmatched. CDR3 coding DNA: TGTGCCAGTAGTCCAAGGCTTGGGACAGGGTGTTCACCCCTCCACTTT. It specifies CASSPRLGTGCSPLHF.